Listed here are 16 T cell receptor beta chains from one sample, sequenced in a study of T cells after yellow fever vaccination. In TCRdb, the 5' RACE reads were re-called with MiXCR into one record per CDR3 protein. The sample gives hundreds of thousands of distinct CDR3 sequences, 9% to 15% of which show up once; about 16% is in the top ten. The sample was PBMCs, taken on the day of the yellow fever booster vaccination. Receptors originate from a man aged 25-45 years who received the YFV17D yellow fever vaccine.

The chain joins TRBV5-1 to TRBJ2-5, with TRBD1 matching over 12 bases. The junction had 8 bases not matched to a gene; V was cut back by 4 bases and J by 4 bases. CDR1 and CDR2 from the germline V gene are SGHRS and YFSETQ. The CDR3 contains 16 residues. The CDR3 here is CASSEQGQGAGETQYF. DNA of the CDR3: TGCGCCAGCAGCGAGCAGGGACAGGGGGCAGGAGAGACCCAGTACTTC.

This clonotype has more than one count but fewer than ten. The V and J genes are TRBV27 and TRBJ2-7; 8 bases map to TRBD2. Germline-derived CDR1 and CDR2 are MNHEY and SMNVEV (reference sequence). This CDR3 is built from 15 residues. V dropped 5 bases and J dropped 6; count of bases not matched to a gene: 12. DNA for the CDR3: TGTGCCAGCAGTCCTCCGGGACTAGTCTTTAGCGAGCAGTACTTC. The encoded protein is CASSPPGLVFSEQYF.

The CDR3 bases are TGTGCCAGCAGCTTATTGCGTGGGGACACTGAAGCTTTCTTT. Translating it yields CASSLLRGDTEAFF. The V and J genes are TRBV7-9 and TRBJ1-1; D remains ambiguous. The CDR3 length is 14 residues. Germline-derived CDR1 and CDR2 are SEHNR and FQNEAQ (reference sequence). V gave up 2 bases and J gave up 3 bases, with 10 bases separating them.

This chain joins TRBV10-2 and TRBJ2-5; D is undetermined. The V gene lost 8 bases and the J gene lost 2 bases, with 12 bases spanning the gap. This CDR3 is built from 13 residues. Germline CDR1 WSHSY, CDR2 SAAADI. The CDR3 region has the DNA TGCGCCAGCGGGAAGCAAGATCAAGAGACCCAGTACTTC. Its translation is CASGKQDQETQYF.

The CDR3 sequence: CASWGGGPHEQYF. CDR3 in DNA: TGTGCCAGCTGGGGAGGGGGACCCCACGAGCAGTACTTC. V usage is TRBV2 and J usage is TRBJ2-7, with D perhaps TRBD2 (7 bases). With 8 bases removed from V and 5 bases from J, the gap between germline ends came to 16 bases. Germline CDR1 and CDR2: SNHLY and FYNNEI. This CDR3 contains 13 residues. The whole variable domain, filled in from reference TRBV2 and TRBJ2-7, reads EPEVTQTPSHQVTQMGQEVILRCVPISNHLYFYWYRQILGQKVEFLVSFYNNEISEKSEIFDDQFSVERPDGSNFTLKIRSTKLEDSAMYFCASWGGGPHEQYFGPGTRLTVT.

This clonotype was seen only a few times. The chain joins TRBV29-1 to TRBJ2-5; 10 nucleotides match TRBD2. From germline, CDR1 is SQVTM and CDR2 ANQGSEA. This CDR3 has 14 residues. V lost 1 base and J lost 4; bases outside the gene matches: 3. The CDR3 sequence is CSVEGLAGVETQYF. Written as DNA, the CDR3 is TGCAGCGTTGAAGGGCTAGCGGGAGTAGAGACCCAGTACTTC.

The CDR3 DNA reads TGCAGCGTTGCCCCCAGGAGACCCCCAGATACGCAGTATTTT. Amino acid sequence: CSVAPRRPPDTQYF. The gene calls are TRBV29-1 and TRBJ2-3; no definite D call. CDR1 is SQVTM, CDR2 ANQGSEA, per germline. The CDR3 is made up of 14 amino acids. Trimming left V 4 bases short and J 4 bases short, with 15 bases between.

In this sample, this clonotype turned up a few times. The chain employs TRBV13 and TRBJ2-3, with a possible D match to TRBD1 (5 bases). Trimming removed 3 bases at V and 2 bases at J, with 12 bases between. The CDR3 consists of 15 residues. CDR1 PRHDT and CDR2 FYEKMQ come from the germline V gene (reference sequence). CDR3 DNA: TGTGCCAGCAGCTTCCCCCTAGGGGACACAGATACGCAGTATTTT. Amino acid sequence: CASSFPLGDTDTQYF.

This clonotype appeared a few times. V and J are TRBV15 and TRBJ2-1; TRBD1 aligns across 9 bases. V was clipped by 4 bases and J by 13 bases; unmatched bases: 5. The CDR3 has 12 amino acids. Looked up from germline, CDR1 is LNHNV and CDR2 is YYDKDF (reference sequence). Here the CDR3 DNA reads TGTGCCACCAGCAAGGGACAGGGTGATCAGTTCTTC. Translated: CATSKGQGDQFF.

This clonotype was detected ten times or more. The V and J genes are TRBV18 and TRBJ2-1; TRBD1 aligns across 9 bases. Germline CDR1 is KGHSH and CDR2 is LQKENI. Germline trimming cut 6 bases from V and 6 bases from J; bases unmatched to any gene: 9. The length of the CDR3 is 15 residues. In DNA, the CDR3 is TGTGCCAGCTCGCACCGGGACAGGGCTACCAATGAGCAGTTCTTC. Translation: CASSHRDRATNEQFF.

This clonotype was observed a handful of times. V and J are TRBV6-1 and TRBJ2-7; TRBD2 is a possible D gene (5 bases). CDR1 and CDR2 (germline): MNHNS, SASEGT. The V end lost 5 bases, the J end lost 1 base, and 18 bases lay between the germline ends. The CDR3 has 16 amino acids. The CDR3 spells CASSRGLVSVSYEQYF. The CDR3 DNA follows: TGTGCCAGCAGTAGAGGGTTGGTCAGCGTATCCTACGAGCAGTACTTC.

The chain is built from TRBV12-3 or TRBV12-4 and TRBJ2-5, with 12 bases lining up with TRBD1. V shed 3 bases, J shed 5 bases, and the junction held 13 bases outside the gene matches. The CDR3 is 18 residues long. This chain's CDR3 is CASSFVGPGTGGLETQYF. The CDR3 nucleotides are TGTGCCAGCAGTTTTGTGGGGCCCGGGACAGGGGGCTTGGAGACCCAGTACTTC.

This rearrangement joins TRBV20-1 to TRBJ1-2; TRBD1 might be the D (6 bases). The V and J ends lost 3 bases and 5 bases respectively, with 19 bases between them. This CDR3 spans 15 amino acids. Germline V lookup: CDR1 DFQATT, CDR2 SNEGSKA (reference sequence). CDR3 in amino acids: CSASPGQYHGYGYTF. The DNA for the CDR3 is TGCAGTGCTAGCCCCGGACAGTACCATGGGTATGGCTACACCTTC.

DNA of the CDR3: TGTGCCAGCAGTTACTCGAGCGGGGGATTGCCAGATACGCAGTATTTT. Its translation is CASSYSSGGLPDTQYF. The V gene is TRBV6-2 or TRBV6-3, the J gene TRBJ2-3, with 8 nucleotides matching TRBD2. Germline lookup yields CDR1 MNHEY and CDR2 SVGEGT. V dropped 0 bases and J dropped 4; count of bases not matched to a gene: 6. CDR3 length equals 16 residues.

The table lists this clonotype with a count of one. CDR3 nucleotide sequence: TGTGCCAGCAGCCCGAGGACAAGGGGCCCCAATGAGCAGTTCTTC. It encodes CASSPRTRGPNEQFF. The chain uses TRBV7-2 and TRBJ2-1, with a tentative D call TRBD1 (5 bases). The V gene lost 5 bases and the J gene lost 6 bases, with 17 bases spanning the gap. The CDR3 runs 15 residues. The germline V gene encodes CDR1 SGHTA and CDR2 FQGNSA.

This clonotype was detected only a few times. V usage is TRBV5-5 and J usage is TRBJ1-2; 7 positions agree with TRBD1. J gave up 8 bases and V 5 bases, and 12 bases lay outside the gene matches. This CDR3 is built from 14 residues. CDR1 is SGHKS, CDR2 YYEKEE, per germline (reference sequence). DNA for the CDR3: TGTGCCAGCAGTTCAGGGGGGGGCGGAGGAGGCTACACCTTC. Its translation: CASSSGGGGGGYTF.